A single T cell receptor beta chain is shown here with its context. The data were obtained in a study of blood T cell repertoires in COVID-19. Study-wide background: COVID-19 samples from acute and convalescent phases originated in the United States, Italy and Spain.

V gave up 5 bases and J gave up 4 bases; unmatched junction bases: 10. Germline CDR1 is SGHAT and CDR2 is FQNNGV. This CDR3 has 16 residues. Repertoires were generated with immunoSEQ multiplex PCR, while TCRdb's copy carries only in-frame clones and drops some. Of around 180,000 clones listed, roughly 81% are singletons. The chain links TRBV11-2 to TRBJ2-2; 7 bases fit TRBD2. This clonotype was sampled from a woman of 80 years or more with COVID-19, enrolled during active disease. Material for sequencing was peripheral blood. DNA for the CDR3: TGTGCCAGCAGCCCGGGGGGTAGCTGGGTCACCGGGGAGCTGTTTTTT. Translation: CASSPGGSWVTGELFF. The full variable domain, its missing parts supplied by reference TRBV11-2 and TRBJ2-2, is EAGVAQSPRYKIIEKRQSVAFWCNPISGHATLYWYQQILGQGPKLLIQFQNNGVVDDSQLPKDRFSAERLKGVDSTLKIQPAKLEDSAVYLCASSPGGSWVTGELFFGEGSRLTVL.